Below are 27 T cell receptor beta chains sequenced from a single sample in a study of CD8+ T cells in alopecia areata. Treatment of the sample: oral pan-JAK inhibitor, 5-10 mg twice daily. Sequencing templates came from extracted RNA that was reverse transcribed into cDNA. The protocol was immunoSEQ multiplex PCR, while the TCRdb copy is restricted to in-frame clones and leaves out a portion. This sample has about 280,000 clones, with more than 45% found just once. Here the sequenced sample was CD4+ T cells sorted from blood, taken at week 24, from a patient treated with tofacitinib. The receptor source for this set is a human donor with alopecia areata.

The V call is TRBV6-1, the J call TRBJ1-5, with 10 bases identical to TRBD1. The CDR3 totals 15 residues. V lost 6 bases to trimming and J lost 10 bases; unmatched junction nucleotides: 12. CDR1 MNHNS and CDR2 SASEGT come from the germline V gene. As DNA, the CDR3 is TGTGCCAGCAGCCCTCCCGACAGGGGGCGGTCACCCCAGCATTTT. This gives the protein CASSPPDRGRSPQHF.

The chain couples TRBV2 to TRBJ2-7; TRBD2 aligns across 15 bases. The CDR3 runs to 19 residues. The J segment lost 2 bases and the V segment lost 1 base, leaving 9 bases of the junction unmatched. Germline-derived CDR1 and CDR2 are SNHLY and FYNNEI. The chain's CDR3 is CASSEGTSGGALPPYEQYF. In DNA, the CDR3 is TGTGCCAGCAGTGAAGGGACTAGCGGGGGGGCACTACCTCCCTACGAGCAGTACTTC.

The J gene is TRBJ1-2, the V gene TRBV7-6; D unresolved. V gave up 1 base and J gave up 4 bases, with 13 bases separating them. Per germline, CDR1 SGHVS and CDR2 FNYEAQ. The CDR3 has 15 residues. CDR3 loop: CASSLETDTFYGYTF. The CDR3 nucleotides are TGTGCCAGCAGCTTAGAAACCGATACTTTCTATGGCTACACCTTC.

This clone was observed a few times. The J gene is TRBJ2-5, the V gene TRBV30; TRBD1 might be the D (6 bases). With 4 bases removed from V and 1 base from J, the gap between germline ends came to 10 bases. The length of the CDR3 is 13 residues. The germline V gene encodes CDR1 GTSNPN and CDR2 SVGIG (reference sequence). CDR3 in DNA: TGTGCCTGGAATCGACAGGCCCAAGAGACCCAGTACTTC. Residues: CAWNRQAQETQYF. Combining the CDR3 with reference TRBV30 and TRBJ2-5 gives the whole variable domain SQTIHQWPATLVQPVGSPLSLECTVEGTSNPNLYWYRQAAGRGLQLLFYSVGIGQISSEVPQNLSASRPQDRQFILSSKKLLLSDSGFYLCAWNRQAQETQYFGPGTRLLVL.

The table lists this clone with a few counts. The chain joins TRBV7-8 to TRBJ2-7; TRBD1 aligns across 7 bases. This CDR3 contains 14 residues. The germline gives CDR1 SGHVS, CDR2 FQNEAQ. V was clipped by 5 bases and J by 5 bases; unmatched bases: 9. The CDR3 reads CASSIQEQGNEQYF. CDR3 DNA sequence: TGTGCCAGCAGCATACAAGAACAGGGGAACGAGCAGTACTTC.

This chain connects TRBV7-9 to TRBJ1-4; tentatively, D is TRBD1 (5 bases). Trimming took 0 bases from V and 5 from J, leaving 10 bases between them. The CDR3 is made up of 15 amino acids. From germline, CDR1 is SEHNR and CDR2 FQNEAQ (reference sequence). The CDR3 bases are TGTGCCAGCAGCTTAGCCGAGGGGCCCAATGAAAAACTGTTTTTT. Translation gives CASSLAEGPNEKLFF.

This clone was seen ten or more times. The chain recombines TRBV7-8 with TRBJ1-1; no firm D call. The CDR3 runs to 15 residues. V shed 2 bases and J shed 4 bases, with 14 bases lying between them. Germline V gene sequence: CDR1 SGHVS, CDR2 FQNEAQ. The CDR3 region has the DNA TGTGCCAGCAGCTTATCTGGCATCCTGGGCACTGAAGCTTTCTTT. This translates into CASSLSGILGTEAFF.

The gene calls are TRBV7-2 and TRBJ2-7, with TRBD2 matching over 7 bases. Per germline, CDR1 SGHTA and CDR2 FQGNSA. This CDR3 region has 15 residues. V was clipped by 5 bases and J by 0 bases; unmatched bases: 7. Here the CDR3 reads CASSIPGGGSYEQYF. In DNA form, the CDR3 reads TGTGCCAGCAGCATCCCTGGGGGGGGCTCCTACGAGCAGTACTTC.

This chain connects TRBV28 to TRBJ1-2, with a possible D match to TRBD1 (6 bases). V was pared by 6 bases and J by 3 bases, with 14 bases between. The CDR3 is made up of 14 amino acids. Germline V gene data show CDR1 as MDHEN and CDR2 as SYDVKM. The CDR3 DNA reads TGTGCCAGCAGGGAAACAGGGCAGGACTATGGCTACACCTTC. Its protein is CASRETGQDYGYTF.

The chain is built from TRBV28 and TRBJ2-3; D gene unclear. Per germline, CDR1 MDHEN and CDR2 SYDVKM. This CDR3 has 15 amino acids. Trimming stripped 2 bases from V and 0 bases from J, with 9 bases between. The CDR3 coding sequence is TGTGCCAGCAGTTTACAACTCAGTAGCACAGATACGCAGTATTTT. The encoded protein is CASSLQLSSTDTQYF.

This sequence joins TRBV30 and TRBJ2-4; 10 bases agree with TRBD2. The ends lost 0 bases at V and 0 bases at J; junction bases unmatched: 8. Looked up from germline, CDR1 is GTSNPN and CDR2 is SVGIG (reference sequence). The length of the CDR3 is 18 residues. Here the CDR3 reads CAWSVLSGGALAKNIQYF. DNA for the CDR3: TGTGCCTGGAGTGTTTTGAGCGGGGGGGCTCTAGCCAAAAACATTCAGTACTTC.

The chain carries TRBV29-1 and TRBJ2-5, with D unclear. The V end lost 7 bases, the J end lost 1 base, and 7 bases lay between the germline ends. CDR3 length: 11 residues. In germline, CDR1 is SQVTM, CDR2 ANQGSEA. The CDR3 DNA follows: TGCAGCGCTGGCCGCCAAGAGACCCAGTACTTC. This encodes CSAGRQETQYF.

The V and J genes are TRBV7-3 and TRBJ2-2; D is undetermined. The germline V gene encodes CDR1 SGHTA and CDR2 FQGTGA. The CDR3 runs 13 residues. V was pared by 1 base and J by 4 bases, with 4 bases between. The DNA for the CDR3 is TGTGCCAGCAGCTTAATGGGCACCGGGGAGCTGTTTTTT. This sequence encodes CASSLMGTGELFF.

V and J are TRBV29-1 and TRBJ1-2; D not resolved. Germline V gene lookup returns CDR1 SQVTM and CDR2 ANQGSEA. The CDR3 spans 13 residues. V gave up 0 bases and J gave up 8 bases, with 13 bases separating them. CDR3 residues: CSVEEAGSRGYTF. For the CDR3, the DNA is TGCAGCGTTGAAGAAGCGGGAAGTCGGGGCTACACCTTC. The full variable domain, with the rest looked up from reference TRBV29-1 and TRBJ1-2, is SAVISQKPSRDICQRGTSLTIQCQVDSQVTMMFWYRQQPGQSLTLIATANQGSEATYESGFVIDKFPISRPNLTFSTLTVSNMSPEDSSIYLCSVEEAGSRGYTFGSGTRLTVV.

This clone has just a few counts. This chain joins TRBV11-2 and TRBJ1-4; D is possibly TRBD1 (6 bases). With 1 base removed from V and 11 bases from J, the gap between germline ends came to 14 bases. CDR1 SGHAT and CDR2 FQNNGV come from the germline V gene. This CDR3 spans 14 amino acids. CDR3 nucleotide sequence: TGTGCCAGCAGCTTAGGACAGCTCCAGGGGAAACTGTTTTTT. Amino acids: CASSLGQLQGKLFF.

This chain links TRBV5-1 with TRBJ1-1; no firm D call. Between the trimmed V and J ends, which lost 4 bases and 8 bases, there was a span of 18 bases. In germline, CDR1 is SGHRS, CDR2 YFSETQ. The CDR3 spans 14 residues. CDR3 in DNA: TGCGCCAGCAGCCCCCGTGGGCCCTCAAACGAAGCTTTCTTT. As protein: CASSPRGPSNEAFF. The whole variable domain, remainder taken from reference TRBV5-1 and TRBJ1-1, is KAGVTQTPRYLIKTRGQQVTLSCSPISGHRSVSWYQQTPGQGLQFLFEYFSETQRNKGNFPGRFSGRQFSNSRSEMNVSTLELGDSALYLCASSPRGPSNEAFFGQGTRLTVV.

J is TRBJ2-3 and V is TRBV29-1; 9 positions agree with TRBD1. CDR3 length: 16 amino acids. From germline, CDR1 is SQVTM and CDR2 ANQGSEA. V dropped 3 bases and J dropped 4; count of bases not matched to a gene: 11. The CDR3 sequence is CSVEDRGGSRADTQYF. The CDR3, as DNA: TGCAGCGTTGAGGACAGGGGAGGGTCTCGGGCAGATACGCAGTATTTT.

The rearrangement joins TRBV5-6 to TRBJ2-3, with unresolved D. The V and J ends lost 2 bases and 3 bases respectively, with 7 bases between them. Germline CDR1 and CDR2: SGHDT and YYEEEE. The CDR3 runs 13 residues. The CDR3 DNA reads TGTGCCAGCAGCTTTGAGAGGACAGATACGCAGTATTTT. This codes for CASSFERTDTQYF.

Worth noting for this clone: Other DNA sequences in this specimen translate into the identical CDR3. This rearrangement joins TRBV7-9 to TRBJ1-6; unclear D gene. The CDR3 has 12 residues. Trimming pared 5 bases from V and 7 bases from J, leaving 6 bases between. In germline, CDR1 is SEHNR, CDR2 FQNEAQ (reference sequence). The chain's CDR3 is CASSPGNSPLHF. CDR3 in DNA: TGTGCCAGCAGCCCAGGAAATTCACCCCTCCACTTT. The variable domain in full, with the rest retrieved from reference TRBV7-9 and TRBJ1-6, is DTGVSQNPRHKITKRGQNVTFRCDPISEHNRLYWYRQTLGQGPEFLTYFQNEAQLEKSRLLSDRFSAERPKGSFSTLEIQRTEQGDSAMYLCASSPGNSPLHFGNGTRLTVT.

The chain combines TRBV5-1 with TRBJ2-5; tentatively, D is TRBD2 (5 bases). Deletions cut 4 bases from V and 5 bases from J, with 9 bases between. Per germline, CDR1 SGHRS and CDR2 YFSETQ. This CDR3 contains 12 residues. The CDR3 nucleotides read TGCGCCAGCAGCAAGCGCGGGGAGACCCAGTACTTC. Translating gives CASSKRGETQYF.

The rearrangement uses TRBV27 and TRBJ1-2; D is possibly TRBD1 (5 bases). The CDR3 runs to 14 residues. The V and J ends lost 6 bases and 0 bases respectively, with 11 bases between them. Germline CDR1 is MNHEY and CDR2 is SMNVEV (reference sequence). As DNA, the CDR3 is TGTGCCAGCAGACCAGGGCGAGCTAACTATGGCTACACCTTC. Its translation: CASRPGRANYGYTF.

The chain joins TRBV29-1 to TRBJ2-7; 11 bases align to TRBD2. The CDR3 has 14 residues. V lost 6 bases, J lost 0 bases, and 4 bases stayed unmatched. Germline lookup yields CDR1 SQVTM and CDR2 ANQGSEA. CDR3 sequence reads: CSVIAGGSSYEQYF. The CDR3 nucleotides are TGCAGCGTCATAGCGGGGGGGTCCTCCTACGAGCAGTACTTC.

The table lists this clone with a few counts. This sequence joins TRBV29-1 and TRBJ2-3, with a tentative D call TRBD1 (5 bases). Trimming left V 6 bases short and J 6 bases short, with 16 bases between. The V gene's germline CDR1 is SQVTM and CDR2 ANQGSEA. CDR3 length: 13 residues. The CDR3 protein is CSVAGIYGDTQYF. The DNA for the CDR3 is TGCAGCGTCGCAGGGATATACGGGGATACGCAGTATTTT.

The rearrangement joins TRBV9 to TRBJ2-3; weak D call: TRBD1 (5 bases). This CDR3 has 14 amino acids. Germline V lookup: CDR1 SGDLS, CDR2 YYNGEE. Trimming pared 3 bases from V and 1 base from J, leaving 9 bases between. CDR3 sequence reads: CASSEGVGTDTQYF. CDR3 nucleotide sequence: TGTGCCAGCAGCGAAGGGGTGGGCACAGATACGCAGTATTTT.

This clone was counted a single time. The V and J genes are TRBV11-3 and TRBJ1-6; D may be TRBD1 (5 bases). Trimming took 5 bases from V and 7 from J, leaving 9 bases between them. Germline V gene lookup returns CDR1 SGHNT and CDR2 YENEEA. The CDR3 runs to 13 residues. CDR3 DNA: TGTGCCAGCAGCCGGGGGATGAATTCACCCCTCCACTTT. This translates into CASSRGMNSPLHF. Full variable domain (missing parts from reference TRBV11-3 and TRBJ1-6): EAGVVQSPRYKIIEKKQPVAFWCNPISGHNTLYWYLQNLGQGPELLIRYENEEAVDDSQLPKDRFSAERLKGVDSTLKIQPAELGDSAVYLCASSRGMNSPLHFGNGTRLTVT.

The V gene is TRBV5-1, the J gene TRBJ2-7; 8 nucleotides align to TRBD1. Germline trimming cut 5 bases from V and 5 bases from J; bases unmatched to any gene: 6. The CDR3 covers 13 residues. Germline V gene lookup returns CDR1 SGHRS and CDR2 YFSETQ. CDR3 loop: CASSRTGRDEQYF. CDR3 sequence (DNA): TGCGCCAGCAGTAGGACAGGGAGAGACGAGCAGTACTTC.

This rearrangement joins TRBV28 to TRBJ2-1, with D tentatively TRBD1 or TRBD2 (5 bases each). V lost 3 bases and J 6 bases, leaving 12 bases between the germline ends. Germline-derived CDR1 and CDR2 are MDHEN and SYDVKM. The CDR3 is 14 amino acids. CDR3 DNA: TGTGCCAGCAGTTTCTCGCAGGGACGCAATGAGCAGTTCTTC. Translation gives CASSFSQGRNEQFF. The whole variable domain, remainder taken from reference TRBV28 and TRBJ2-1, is DVKVTQSSRYLVKRTGEKVFLECVQDMDHENMFWYRQDPGLGLRLIYFSYDVKMKEKGDIPEGYSVSREKKERFSLILESASTNQTSMYLCASSFSQGRNEQFFGPGTRLTVL.